This TCR beta chain appears in the sequencing data of a study of CD4 and CD8 cells across lung adenocarcinoma regions. One entry per CDR3 protein, called by TCRdb with MiXCR from the PCR reads. The sample carries 20,000 or so distinct CDR3 sequences, 50% recorded once. The V end lost 4 bases, the J end lost 9 bases, and 14 bases lay between the germline ends. CDR3 length: 13 amino acids. Germline V gives CDR1 SGHRS, CDR2 YFSETQ. Localized lung adenocarcinoma, a non-small cell lung cancer, affected the donors. There are a few counts of this clonotype. Sequencing was carried out using CD8+ T cells from the margin of a lung tumor. The TCR comes from a male donor with lung adenocarcinoma. The CD4 and CD8 labels of this study may be unreliable. The J gene is TRBJ2-1, the V gene TRBV5-1, with D perhaps given as TRBD1 or TRBD2 (5 bases each). The CDR3 here is CASSVGEYGEQFF. Written as DNA, the CDR3 is TGCGCCAGCAGCGTAGGGGAGTATGGTGAGCAGTTCTTC.